The sequence of this T cell receptor (beta chain) was determined in a study of neurological immune-mediated disorders (dated by TCRdb to about 2019). Regarding the complete study: Among the approximately 34 multiple sclerosis patients, relapsing-remitting MS accounted for about 31 and secondary progressive MS accounted for 3. The study compared peripheral blood TCR-beta repertoires of HTLV-I-associated myelopathy (HAM/TSP) patients, multiple sclerosis patients and healthy controls using UMI-based sequencing. Alongside PBMC samples, the set of about 97 TCR-beta libraries contained longitudinal samples, technical triplicates, and paired CD4+ and CD8+ T-cell subsets that had been sorted. The cohort comprised 60 to 75 subjects: roughly 15 HAM/TSP patients, approximately 34 multiple sclerosis patients and around 20 healthy controls. Beyond this particular receptor, the publication reports: TCR clonal expansion was greatest in HAM/TSP patients and smallest in MS patients, who ranked below even healthy controls. The MS cluster was not associated with any clinical or MRI features, and the authors stated that larger cohorts are needed. Phylogenetic analysis grouped repertoires from 18 of 34 MS patients into a cluster of related CDR3 sequences, suggesting a possible repertoire-level signature. Expanded clones from different subjects shared no identical CDR3 amino acid sequences, which suggests that TCR-beta repertoires were private in all groups.

In regard to this clonotype: The antigen this receptor binds is unknown. Base-call qualities are not available, and no considerably larger clone is one nucleotide away.

To synthesize cDNA, template-switch 5'RACE was performed with a primer carrying a 10-nucleotide random unique molecular identifier so that each TCR transcript was tagged. Every sequencing run yielded over 170 million TCR-beta sequences covering 15-18 subjects. Total RNA was extracted with the RNeasy kit. The KAPA Real-time Library Amplification kit was used to amplify TCR-beta VDJ regions with primers for the TCR constant region and the 5'RACE anchor. A first PCR added sample indexes and Illumina adaptors, and a second PCR then raised library yield. After Ampure bead purification, the TCR product of roughly 650 bp was size-selected on a 2% E-gel SizeSelection system. Library quality was checked on a Bioanalyzer, concentration was measured with Qubit, and libraries were quantified with the Kapa Library Quantification kit before pooling. Libraries were sequenced paired-end 2 x 150 bp on an Illumina HiSeq 2500. To increase sequence diversity, about 23-30% phiX was spiked into each library pool. In the authors' own workflow: The UMI-based MiGEC pipeline processed quality-filtered reads and removed over 75% of raw TCR sequences during error correction. IMGT germline references were used for aligning VDJ genes, and each clonotype was defined as a unique CDR3 amino acid sequence together with its V-J genes. VDJtools evaluated clonal expansion, Shannon diversity and CDR3 relatedness (CalcPairwiseDistances, ClusterSamples); CLCbio workbench built phylogenetic trees. A clone was classed as expanded if it had 8 or more unique UMIs, a cutoff based on coefficient-of-variation modelling across technical triplicates. TCRdb cleaned the public reads at Q25 with fastp, built clones with MiXCR and kept in-frame beta chains. Identical CDR3 protein sequences are pooled into one entry, listed with their most common genes and DNA. TCRdb's processing, not the authors', yielded these V and J calls. The sample data list tens of thousands of distinct CDR3 sequences, and 4.5% of these were observed just once. The ten largest make up approximately 7% of the sample.

V is cut by 6 bases and J by 5 bases, and the space between the germline ends is 16 bases. Reading the germline V gene gives CDR1 MNHEY and CDR2 SVGAGI. The cysteine opens and the phenylalanine closes a CDR3 of 14 amino acids. CDR3 DNA is the only sequence kept; it has 42 bases, read in frame from the first base. For unsorted PBMC libraries, 2 million PBMCs were used after storage in RNAlater at -80 degrees C until RNA extraction. Multiple sclerosis patients were enrolled in a US clinical protocol evaluating disease progression by magnetic resonance imaging. Peripheral blood was subjected to Ficoll-Hypaque density gradient centrifugation to isolate PBMCs, which were then cryopreserved in liquid nitrogen.

This sequence was found in a man aged 25-45 years with multiple sclerosis. The chain is made from TRBV6-5 and TRBJ2-5; a weak D assignment points to TRBD2 (7 bases agree). What was sequenced was PBMCs. The DNA reads as follows: TGTGCCAGCAGCCTAGGGGGGGGGGAGGAGACCCAGTACTTC. This yields the protein CASSLGGGEETQYF.